Listed below are T cell receptor beta chains from one sample, sequenced in a study of blood T cell repertoires in COVID-19. The repertoire was sequenced with immunoSEQ multiplex PCR; TCRdb's copy has only in-frame clones and lacks some. The sample yields approximately 200,000 clones, about four fifths seen once. Sequencing used PBMCs or T cells enriched from blood (not recorded which). The receptors were gathered from a man aged 35-49 years who had recovered from COVID-19. The CDR3 runs from the conserved cysteine through the conserved F or W. The order of the fields is D gene, J gene, V gene, clone size, CDR3 protein, CDR3 DNA. The D gene is left open where the match is weak. Clone size is given for some rows only: seen once, a few or many times, or a class if the clone is expanded.

>-|TRBJ1-4|TRBV28|-
CASSLTDDNYEKLFF
TGTGCCAGCAGTTTGACAGACGACAACTATGAAAAACTGTTTTTT
>-|TRBJ2-7|TRBV4-2|-
CASSRGLSYEQYF
TGTGCCAGCAGCCGCGGACTGTCCTACGAGCAGTACTTC
>-|TRBJ2-5|TRBV4-1|once
CASSQPDGGLQETQYF
TGCGCCAGCAGCCAACCAGATGGGGGGTTACAAGAGACCCAGTACTTC
>-|TRBJ1-1|TRBV5-1|-
CASSSNSGGTEAFF
TGCGCCAGCAGTTCTAACTCGGGAGGCACTGAAGCTTTCTTT
>TRBD1|TRBJ2-3|TRBV27|-
CASGGQGAIRRTDTQYF
TGTGCCAGCGGGGGACAGGGGGCGATAAGACGCACAGATACGCAGTATTTT
>-|TRBJ1-1|TRBV11-2|-
CAWGQATEAFF
TGTGCGTGGGGGCAGGCCACTGAAGCTTTCTTT
>-|TRBJ2-6|TRBV7-9|few
CASSLTGSEGAGANVLTF
TGTGCCAGCAGCTTAACAGGTTCCGAAGGGGCTGGGGCCAACGTCCTGACTTTC
>TRBD2|TRBJ2-1|TRBV20-1|-
CSASPGLADSGEQFF
TGCAGTGCTAGTCCGGGGCTAGCGGACTCGGGTGAGCAGTTCTTC
>-|TRBJ1-1|TRBV7-6|once
CASSLALLETEAFF
TGTGCCAGCAGCTTAGCACTTTTGGAGACTGAAGCTTTCTTT
>TRBD2|TRBJ2-1|TRBV6-4|-
CASSDGLAGNEQFF
TGTGCCAGCAGTGACGGACTAGCGGGCAATGAGCAGTTCTTC
>TRBD1|TRBJ1-1|TRBV7-9|-
CASSPGQGNTEAFF
TGTGCCAGCAGCCCTGGACAGGGGAACACTGAAGCTTTCTTT
>TRBD1|TRBJ1-2|TRBV7-2|-
CASSSGQGLAGYTF
TGTGCCAGCAGCTCAGGACAGGGGTTGGCTGGCTACACCTTC
>-|TRBJ1-2|TRBV2|-
CASSEGTAGLYGYTF
TGTGCCAGCAGTGAAGGGACAGCTGGCCTCTATGGCTACACCTTC
>TRBD2|TRBJ2-7|TRBV23-1|once
CASSQCGRGDSYEQYF
TGCGCCAGCAGTCAATGTGGACGGGGGGACTCCTACGAGCAGTACTTC
>-|TRBJ1-1|TRBV10-3|-
CAISESTGMNTEAFF
TGTGCCATCAGTGAGTCTACAGGGATGAACACTGAAGCTTTCTTT
>-|TRBJ1-2|TRBV3-1/TRBV3-2|-
CASTSSLRTVNYGYTF
TGTGCCAGCACGTCGTCTCTCCGGACAGTTAACTATGGCTACACCTTC
>-|TRBJ2-2|TRBV7-3|-
CASSPRGTGELFF
TGTGCCAGCAGCCCGCGAGGGACCGGGGAGCTGTTTTTT
>-|TRBJ2-1|TRBV7-9|once
CASSSVRIENEQFF
TGTGCCAGCAGCTCCGTTCGCATAGAAAATGAGCAGTTCTTC
>-|TRBJ1-2|TRBV27|-
CATSPGREYGYTF
TGTGCCACCTCGCCGGGGAGGGAATATGGCTACACCTTC
>-|TRBJ1-2|TRBV29-1|-
CSVVYNYGYTF
TGCAGCGTCGTCTATAACTATGGCTACACCTTC
>TRBD1|TRBJ1-2|TRBV29-1|-
CSVITPTGGDYGYTF
TGCAGCGTTATTACACCGACAGGGGGCGACTATGGCTACACCTTC
>TRBD1|TRBJ1-3|TRBV5-1|-
CASSQGSGGSGNTIYF
TGCGCCAGCAGCCAAGGTTCAGGGGGCTCTGGAAACACCATATATTTT
>-|TRBJ1-1|TRBV3-1/TRBV3-2|-
CASSQSQTRNTEAFF
TGTGCCAGCAGCCAATCCCAGACACGCAACACTGAAGCTTTCTTT
>TRBD1|TRBJ1-6|TRBV4-3|-
CASSQDGAGGSPLHF
TGCGCCAGCAGCCAAGATGGAGCAGGGGGCTCACCCCTCCACTTT
>-|TRBJ1-6|TRBV7-8|-
CASSLGPGRSSPLHF
TGTGCCAGCAGCTTAGGGCCCGGGAGAAGTTCACCCCTCCACTTT
>-|TRBJ1-1|TRBV10-2|-
CASSTDRNTEAFF
TGCGCCAGCAGTACGGACAGGAACACTGAAGCTTTCTTT
>-|TRBJ1-1|TRBV5-4|-
CASSLASRGSEAFF
TGTGCCAGCAGCTTGGCGTCAAGGGGCTCTGAAGCTTTCTTT
>TRBD1|TRBJ1-1|TRBV6-6|-
CASSYDRVVTEAFF
TGTGCCAGCAGTTACGACAGGGTTGTCACTGAAGCTTTCTTT
>-|TRBJ1-2|TRBV19|few
CASTKVARGGSASTFYGYTF
TGTGCCAGTACGAAAGTCGCCCGGGGGGGGTCAGCAAGTACTTTCTATGGCTACACCTTC
>TRBD2|TRBJ2-7|TRBV9|-
CASSVAGGLAGDEQYF
TGTGCCAGCAGCGTAGCTGGGGGACTAGCGGGGGATGAGCAGTACTTC
>-|TRBJ1-6|TRBV4-1|few
CASSQEGRSGPLHF
TGCGCCAGCAGCCAAGAGGGTAGATCAGGACCCCTCCACTTT
>-|TRBJ1-5|TRBV30|few
CAWSVRSNQPQHF
TGTGCCTGGAGTGTACGGAGCAATCAGCCCCAGCATTTT
>TRBD1|TRBJ2-3|TRBV5-4|-
CASRIQGGTDTQYF
TGTGCCAGCAGGATACAGGGGGGCACAGATACGCAGTATTTT
>TRBD1|TRBJ1-1|TRBV15|once
CATSAQRGPWMNTEAFF
TGTGCCACCAGCGCGCAAAGGGGGCCTTGGATGAACACTGAAGCTTTCTTT
>TRBD2|TRBJ2-3|TRBV5-8|-
CASSWSSGGAVDTQYF
TGTGCCAGCAGCTGGTCAAGCGGGGGGGCGGTAGATACGCAGTATTTT
>-|TRBJ1-2|TRBV28|-
CASSIGEIRYTF
TGTGCCAGCAGTATCGGGGAAATACGCTACACCTTC
>TRBD1|TRBJ1-2|TRBV7-2|-
CASSLVAGGQNYGYTF
TGTGCCAGCAGCTTAGTAGCAGGGGGACAGAACTATGGCTACACCTTC
>TRBD1|TRBJ1-2|TRBV29-1|-
CSAGDRSTHGYTF
TGCAGCGCCGGGGACAGGAGTACCCATGGCTACACCTTC
>-|TRBJ2-3|TRBV9|-
CASSVGEGTDTQYF
TGTGCCAGCAGCGTAGGCGAGGGCACAGATACGCAGTATTTT
>TRBD1|TRBJ1-2|TRBV5-4|-
CASSLVMGQTAGYTF
TGTGCCAGCAGCCTGGTCATGGGACAGACGGCGGGCTACACCTTC
>-|TRBJ1-2|TRBV6-1|-
CASSERRFYGYTF
TGTGCCAGCAGTGAACGGCGGTTCTATGGCTACACCTTC